This T cell receptor beta chain was sequenced in a study of CD8+CD57+ T cells in acquired aplastic anemia. Study summary: Sorting CD4+ and CD8+ cells gave DNA averaging roughly 3.5 ug. Study-level findings and limits: Patients and controls were found to share twenty-nine CD8+ CDR3 sequences.

Researchers used genomic DNA as the template to profile TCR beta VDJ and CDR3. MiXCR, applied by TCRdb to the reads, yields one record per CDR3 protein. The data show some 180,000 distinct CDR3 sequences, around 60% seen once. Patients who underwent sequencing had shown CD8+CD57+ cell expansion by flow cytometry. Severe acquired aplastic anemia was present in all patients. Patient blood was sampled before any therapy had been received. The CDR3 has 12 amino acids. Trimming at V came to 6 bases and at J to 6 bases, leaving 8 bases not matched to a gene. In germline, CDR1 is DFQATT, CDR2 SNEGSKA (reference sequence). Comment on this clonotype: No antigen is known for it.

This TCR was sampled from a human donor with aplastic anemia. The V gene is TRBV20-1, the J gene TRBJ2-7; 7 bases agree with TRBD2. Source material: sorted CD4+, CD8+, or CD8+CD57+ T cells (not recorded which) from PBMCs. CDR3 amino acids: CSAPLGGIEQYF. The DNA for the CDR3 is TGCAGTGCGCCCCTGGGGGGGATCGAGCAGTACTTC.